This T cell receptor beta chain was profiled in a study of spatial heterogeneity in lung cancer. Study background: Sequencing of follow-up PBMC samples took place when they were available, at a median of around two years after resection.

As to time point: blood at routine non-recurrence follow-up after resection. TCRdb independently ran MiXCR on the 5' RACE reads; one entry per CDR3 protein. The sample has about 70,000 distinct CDR3 sequences; about 8.2% are singletons. V was trimmed by 2 bases and J by 6 bases, leaving 14 bases between them. Germline assignment: CDR1 MNHEY and CDR2 SVGAGI. The CDR3 runs to 15 residues. The sequences come from PBMCs, collected at follow-up. This clonotype was sampled from a female donor with early-stage non-small cell lung cancer. The chain links TRBV6-5 to TRBJ2-1; a possible D gene is TRBD2 (6 bases). The CDR3 DNA follows: TGTGCCAGCAGTTACCGCCTAGCGCCCGGCAATGAGCAGTTCTTC. Protein product: CASSYRLAPGNEQFF.